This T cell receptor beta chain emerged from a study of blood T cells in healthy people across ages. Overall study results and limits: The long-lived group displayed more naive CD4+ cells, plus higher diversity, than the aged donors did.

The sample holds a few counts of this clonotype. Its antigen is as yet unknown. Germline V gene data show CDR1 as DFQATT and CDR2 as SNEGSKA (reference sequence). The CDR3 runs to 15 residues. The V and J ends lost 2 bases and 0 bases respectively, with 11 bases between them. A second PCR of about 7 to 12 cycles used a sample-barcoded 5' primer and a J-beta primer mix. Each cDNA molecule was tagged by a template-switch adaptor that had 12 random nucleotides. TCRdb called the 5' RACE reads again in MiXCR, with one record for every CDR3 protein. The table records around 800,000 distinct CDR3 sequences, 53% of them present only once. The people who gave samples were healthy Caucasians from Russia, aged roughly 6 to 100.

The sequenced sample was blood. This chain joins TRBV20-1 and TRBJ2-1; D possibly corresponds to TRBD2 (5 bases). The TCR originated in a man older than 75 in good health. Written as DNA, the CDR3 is TGCAGTGCTAGAAAGACGGGGAGCTCCTACAATGAGCAGTTCTTC. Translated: CSARKTGSSYNEQFF.